Presented here are 8 T cell receptor beta chains from one specimen sequenced in a study of blood T cell repertoires in COVID-19. The data were produced by immunoSEQ multiplex PCR, yet TCRdb's version contains in-frame clones alone and is incomplete. The sample carries more than 85,000 clones, about 86% recorded once. Sequencing was performed on PBMCs or T cells enriched from blood (not recorded which). These receptors all stem from a woman aged 45 to 65 who had recovered from COVID-19.

The chain is built from TRBV3-1 (or the pseudogene TRBV3-2) and TRBJ2-1; 11 bases are a match to TRBD2. Germline CDR1 reads LGHDT; CDR2 reads YNNKEL (reference sequence). The CDR3 length is 17 residues. The ends lost 0 bases at V and 10 bases at J; junction bases unmatched: 11. The CDR3 protein is CASSQEPSGRRGEEQFF. The CDR3, as DNA: TGTGCCAGCAGCCAAGAGCCTAGCGGGAGGCGCGGGGAGGAGCAGTTCTTC.

The table lists this clone with a few counts. The CDR3 DNA sequence: TGTGCCAGCAGTTCCCCAAACAGGGTCCGTTCAAGTCAGCCCCAGCATTTT. This gives the protein CASSSPNRVRSSQPQHF. The chain links TRBV28 to TRBJ1-5; TRBD1 might be the D (6 bases). V was cut by 4 bases and J by 6 bases, with 22 bases left in between. This CDR3 region has 17 residues. CDR1 MDHEN and CDR2 SYDVKM come from the germline V gene.

This CDR3 is CAWVRAQRGGELFF. DNA for the CDR3: TGTGCCTGGGTCCGGGCCCAGCGGGGCGGGGAGCTGTTTTTT. The J gene is TRBJ2-2, the V gene TRBV30; 7 nucleotides align to TRBD2. CDR1 is GTSNPN, CDR2 SVGIG, per germline (reference sequence). J was trimmed by 7 bases and V by 5 bases; bases with no gene match: 10. The CDR3 length is 14 residues.

This clone appeared a single time. V is TRBV18 and J is TRBJ2-5, with a tentative D call TRBD2 (5 bases). Germline V CDR1 and CDR2: KGHSH, LQKENI. Deletions cut 1 base from V and 4 bases from J, with 13 bases between. The CDR3 runs 15 residues. CDR3 sequence reads: CASSPQREWGETQYF. The CDR3 coding sequence is TGTGCCAGCTCACCACAAAGGGAGTGGGGAGAGACCCAGTACTTC.

The chain joins TRBV28 to TRBJ1-6; D remains unclear. The germline V gene encodes CDR1 MDHEN and CDR2 SYDVKM. The V and J ends lost 8 bases and 7 bases respectively, with 12 bases between them. The CDR3 runs to 13 residues. As DNA, the CDR3 is TGTGCCAGCCTAGACCGAACCAATTCACCCCTCCACTTT. It codes for CASLDRTNSPLHF.

The CDR3 protein is CASSLGQGLAYEQYF. The CDR3 DNA reads TGTGCCAGCAGTTTAGGACAGGGGTTAGCCTACGAGCAGTACTTC. The rearrangement uses TRBV28 and TRBJ2-7; the match to TRBD1 covers 9 bases. The CDR3 extends over 15 amino acids. Germline lookup yields CDR1 MDHEN and CDR2 SYDVKM. The V and J ends lost 2 bases and 2 bases, in that order; junction bases with no gene match: 4.

V is TRBV18 and J is TRBJ2-2, with D perhaps matching TRBD2 (6 bases). The CDR3 is made up of 14 amino acids. Germline CDR1 reads KGHSH; CDR2 reads LQKENI. Between the trimmed V and J ends, which lost 3 bases and 5 bases, there was a span of 10 bases. CDR3 in amino acids: CASSPKAGTGELFF. The CDR3 DNA reads TGTGCCAGCTCACCTAAAGCGGGTACCGGGGAGCTGTTTTTT.

This chain links TRBV15 with TRBJ1-1; possible D gene TRBD1, 5 bases. V was pared by 3 bases and J by 2 bases, with 13 bases between. The CDR3 contains 15 residues. CDR1 and CDR2 from the germline V gene are LNHNV and YYDKDF (reference sequence). The CDR3 DNA is TGTGCCACCAGCAGCCGCAAACAGGTTAACACTGAAGCTTTCTTT. This translates into CATSSRKQVNTEAFF.